This T cell receptor (beta chain) was observed in a study of CD8 T cells in Susac syndrome (dated by TCRdb to the late 2010s). In terms of the full investigation: Of the Susac syndrome patients who were sequenced, more than 5 had clinically active disease and roughly 8 were in clinical remission. At the time of blood withdrawal, Susac syndrome patients were either therapy-naive, taking corticosteroids (with some also receiving IVIg), or on IVIg alone. The study used repertoire sequencing to test whether antigen drove CD8+ T cell activation and differentiation in Susac syndrome.

High-throughput TCR beta sequencing profiled peripheral blood CD8+ and CD4+ T cells from healthy donors, Susac syndrome patients and multiple sclerosis patients. Susac syndrome patients met recently defined diagnostic criteria for definite or probable disease. Bulk CD8+ and CD4+ T cells were purified magnetically by negative isolation, whereas CD8+ TEMRA cells were enriched by FACS. Blood was collected in EDTA tubes and processed within 24 hours, with PBMCs isolated through density gradient centrifugation. PBMCs intended for TCR sequencing were cryopreserved in liquid nitrogen and thawed later in a water bath at 37 degrees C. The sorted or isolated CD4+, CD8+ and CD8+ TEMRA cells reached a purity of at least 90%. CDR1 and CDR2, looked up from the germline V gene (reference sequence), are LNHNV and YYDKDF. From cysteine to phenylalanine, the CDR3 is 15 amino acids long. Only the CDR3 part of the read is kept: 45 bases, read in frame from the first base.

RNA was extracted with the RNeasy kit and roughly 0.45 to 1 ug was reverse transcribed using random hexamers. The immunoSEQ multiplex PCR assay, covering 54 Vbeta and 13 Jbeta segments, was used to amplify TCR beta CDR3 regions. Bias from PCR amplification was corrected by using a synthetic template baseline for primer optimization and for computational correction. Regarding the original processing steps: Reads were annotated to V, D and J genes per IMGT and analyzed with immunoSEQ Analyzer, keeping only productive sequences. To calculate clonality, Shannon entropy was normalized by log2 of the number of productive unique sequences and then subtracted from one. For each patient and control, public and private clones were evaluated among the 100 most prevalent clones. Susac-specific clones were defined as absent from healthy and MS cohorts, over a thousand published viral clones and other ImmuneACCESS disease sequences. The public reads were quality trimmed at Q25 with fastp and then assembled into clones with MiXCR by TCRdb, keeping productive beta chains. Each entry merges the rows of one CDR3 protein and shows their most common DNA and genes. The V and J calls come from TCRdb's annotation, not from the publication. Recorded for this sample are about 240,000 distinct CDR3 sequences; 96% of them occurred a single time. The leading ten clones occupy less than 0.11% of the sample.

Overall results and qualifications from the work: The number of individuals in the TCR sequencing and HLA analysis was recognized as being relatively small. No clonal expansion was detected in the CD4+ T cell repertoire of Susac syndrome patients.

Points on this clonotype: The clone's antigen remains unknown. Its ends do not fully match the called genes, so a read error is possible.

This receptor was identified in a human donor with Susac syndrome. The V and J segments used are TRBV15 and TRBJ1-5; the D gene identity is not certain. Source material: CD4+ T cells from PBMCs. CDR3 loop: CATSRGGAGDQAQHF. The DNA sequence is TGTGCCACCAGCAGAGGCGGTGCTGGTGATCAGGCCCAGCATTTT.